This T cell receptor (beta chain) appears in the sequencing data of a study of blood T cells in healthy people across ages. A second PCR of 7 to 11 cycles used a sample-barcoded 5' primer and a J-beta primer mix. TCRdb reprocessed the 5' RACE reads with MiXCR, giving one entry per CDR3 protein. There are 450,000 to 650,000 distinct CDR3 sequences in the sample; around 24% occur only once, and 8.5% to 9.5% lies in the top ten. A note on this clonotype: Its target is unknown.

Study-level results: When set beside aged donors, long-lived donors presented more naive CD4+ cells and higher diversity.

The total RNA that was extracted per sample amounted to at least 5.5 micrograms. These data also featured in a second study, about T cells of mothers and their children. That work states: Related and unrelated pairs show similar thymic shaping of TCR recombination output.

The receptor was derived from a boy between 10 and 17 years old in good health. Sequencing input: blood.

For the CDR3, the DNA is TGTGCCAGCAGGTCGCAGGGGAGGGCAAACACCGGGGAGCTGTTTTTT. As protein: CASRSQGRANTGELFF. This sequence joins TRBV7-2 and TRBJ2-2; a possible D gene is TRBD2 (7 bases). Germline V gene data show CDR1 as SGHTA and CDR2 as FQGNSA. The CDR3 runs 16 residues. V was clipped by 6 bases and J by 2 bases, with 16 bases between them.